These 23 T cell receptor beta chains originate from one sample sequenced in a study of T cell repertoires in cytomegalovirus infection. From the reads, TCRdb called clonotypes with MiXCR, one entry per CDR3 protein. The repertoire holds 450,000 to 600,000 distinct CDR3 sequences, with roughly a third as singletons. For these receptors, no antigen is known. This specimen consisted of cultured PBMCs, obtained from culture after CMV antigen stimulation. These receptors were collected from a human donor in good health (CMV status not recorded). Some clones in this sample may be carry-over from other donors' samples.

The chain recombines TRBV6-2 or TRBV6-3 with TRBJ2-3, with 9 bases matching TRBD2. In germline, CDR1 is MNHEY, CDR2 SVGEGT. The CDR3 runs 21 residues. Losses at the gene ends were 2 bases for V and 1 base for J; bases not matched to a gene: 19. CDR3: CASSYNVGETSGTFGTDTQYF. As DNA, the CDR3 is TGTGCCAGCAGTTACAATGTTGGGGAGACTAGCGGAACCTTCGGCACAGATACGCAGTATTTT.

CDR3 in amino acids: CATKGLGSYRTGELFF. CDR3 nucleotide sequence: TGTGCCACCAAGGGTTTGGGCTCTTACCGGACCGGGGAGCTGTTTTTT. The chain recombines TRBV28 with TRBJ2-2, with unresolved D. Germline CDR1 reads MDHEN; CDR2 reads SYDVKM. The ends were cut back, 10 bases at V and 5 bases at J, with 23 bases in the middle. The CDR3 has 16 amino acids.

The chain joins TRBV20-1 to TRBJ2-3, with D possibly matching TRBD2 (6 bases). CDR1 is DFQATT, CDR2 SNEGSKA, per germline (reference sequence). Trimming removed 0 bases at V and 2 bases at J, with 15 bases between. The CDR3 sequence is 16 residues long. This CDR3 reads CSARDQKRALTDTQYF. Written as DNA, the CDR3 is TGCAGTGCTAGAGATCAGAAGCGGGCACTCACAGATACGCAGTATTTT.

V and J are TRBV3-1 and TRBJ2-1; D might be TRBD1 (6 bases). Trimming left V 1 base short and J 0 bases short, with 16 bases between. The CDR3 spans 18 residues. CDR1 is LGHDT and CDR2 is YNNKEL in the germline V gene (reference sequence). As DNA, the CDR3 is TGTGCCAGCAGCCAAGTTGTCTTCAGGGGTGGCTCCTACAATGAGCAGTTCTTC. Protein sequence: CASSQVVFRGGSYNEQFF.

The chain uses TRBV11-2 and TRBJ1-6; a possible D gene is TRBD1 (5 bases). The CDR3 is 14 amino acids. The germline CDR1 and CDR2 sequences are SGHAT and FQNNGV. The V and J ends lost 2 bases and 7 bases respectively, with 9 bases between them. The CDR3 region is CASSLTEGNSPLHF. CDR3 nucleotide sequence: TGTGCCAGCAGCTTAACAGAGGGGAATTCACCCCTCCACTTT. Together with reference TRBV11-2 and TRBJ1-6, the CDR3 gives the full variable domain: EAGVAQSPRYKIIEKRQSVAFWCNPISGHATLYWYQQILGQGPKLLIQFQNNGVVDDSQLPKDRFSAERLKGVDSTLKIQPAKLEDSAVYLCASSLTEGNSPLHFGNGTRLTVT.

The rearrangement uses TRBV28 and TRBJ1-2; the match to TRBD1 covers 8 bases. CDR3 length: 15 residues. Germline CDR1 is MDHEN and CDR2 is SYDVKM. Trimming removed 7 bases from V and 5 bases from J; junction bases left unmatched: 12. The CDR3 loop reads CASTIVGDRGYGYTF. The CDR3 DNA sequence: TGTGCCAGCACCATCGTCGGCGACAGGGGATATGGCTACACCTTC.

This clonotype was observed a handful of times. The V and J genes are TRBV7-2 and TRBJ1-5, with no clear D. This CDR3 region has 14 residues. With 6 bases removed from V and 3 bases from J, the gap between germline ends came to 12 bases. Germline lookup yields CDR1 SGHTA and CDR2 FQGNSA. This CDR3 reads CASRLAGLNQPQHF. The CDR3 nucleotides are TGTGCCAGCAGACTAGCAGGCCTCAATCAGCCCCAGCATTTT.

The chain uses TRBV20-1 and TRBJ2-1; the D gene is possibly TRBD1 (6 bases). This CDR3 is 11 amino acids long. The V end lost 3 bases, the J end lost 8 bases, and 8 bases lay between the germline ends. Germline V CDR1 and CDR2: DFQATT, SNEGSKA (reference sequence). The CDR3 protein is CSASEGDEQFF. The CDR3, as DNA: TGCAGTGCTAGCGAGGGGGATGAGCAGTTCTTC.

This clonotype was seen a few times. The chain uses TRBV7-2 and TRBJ2-4; no clear D gene. Germline assignment: CDR1 SGHTA and CDR2 FQGNSA. The V and J ends lost 4 bases and 9 bases respectively, with 7 bases between them. CDR3 length equals 11 residues. The CDR3 region has the DNA TGTGCCAGCAGCTCCCGCGGCATTCAGTACTTC. Protein product: CASSSRGIQYF.

This chain uses TRBV7-8 with TRBJ2-3; 10 bases match TRBD2. The CDR3 length is 17 residues. V trimming: 4 bases; J trimming: 3 bases; junction bases outside the gene matches: 10. Germline V CDR1 and CDR2: SGHVS, FQNEAQ. The CDR3, as DNA: TGTGCCAGCAGCTCCCGGGCTAGCGGGAGTCCAACAGATACGCAGTATTTT. Its protein product is CASSSRASGSPTDTQYF.

The chain joins TRBV23-1 to TRBJ2-7, with TRBD2 as a possible D gene (5 bases). Being an ORF, TRBV23-1 has a function that is uncertain. The CDR3 is made up of 12 amino acids. The CDR3 DNA sequence: TGCGCCAGCAGTCAATCGAGAGGGAATGGCATCGTC. As protein: CASSQSRGNGIV.

This clonotype turned up a few times. The chain is built from TRBV19 and TRBJ1-1; D unclear. There are 14 residues in the CDR3. The V and J ends lost 1 base and 6 bases respectively, with 12 bases between them. Germline CDR1 is LNHDA and CDR2 is SQIVND (reference sequence). This CDR3 reads CASSIALQNAEAFF. CDR3 nucleotide sequence: TGTGCCAGTAGTATAGCATTACAAAACGCTGAAGCTTTCTTT.

This rearrangement joins TRBV20-1 to TRBJ2-7, with a tentative D call TRBD1 (6 bases). The CDR3 is made up of 15 amino acids. Trimming took off 4 bases at V and 4 bases at J, with 20 bases between the two ends. Looked up from germline, CDR1 is DFQATT and CDR2 is SNEGSKA (reference sequence). The CDR3 region has the DNA TGCAGTGCTAAACCAGGGGCCCCGGGGTTGTACGAGCAGTACTTC. This translates into CSAKPGAPGLYEQYF.

This chain joins TRBV19 and TRBJ2-1; 12 nucleotides agree with TRBD2. Germline V gene data show CDR1 as LNHDA and CDR2 as SQIVND (reference sequence). The CDR3 has 14 residues. With 7 bases clipped from V and 9 bases from J, the junction kept 7 bases outside the gene matches. CDR3 region: CASKTSGRFGEQFF. The CDR3 DNA sequence: TGTGCCAGTAAAACTAGCGGGAGGTTCGGTGAGCAGTTCTTC.

A single count supports this clonotype. The chain carries TRBV12-3 or TRBV12-4 and TRBJ1-5; 7 bases are shared with TRBD1. Trimming removed 4 bases from V and 2 bases from J; junction bases left unmatched: 5. The CDR3 extends over 15 amino acids. CDR3 residues: CASSSGQVGNQPQHF. CDR3 nucleotides: TGTGCCAGCAGTTCAGGACAGGTCGGCAATCAGCCCCAGCATTTT.

The chain has TRBV30 and TRBJ1-6; D possibly corresponds to TRBD1 (5 bases). CDR1 and CDR2 (germline): GTSNPN, SVGIG (reference sequence). Between the trimmed V and J ends, which lost 2 bases and 5 bases, there was a span of 7 bases. The CDR3 is 13 amino acids. CDR3 sequence reads: CAWSSGHNSPLHF. The CDR3 DNA reads TGTGCCTGGAGTTCGGGGCATAATTCACCCCTCCACTTT.

The chain recombines TRBV6-2 or TRBV6-3 with TRBJ1-2; the D gene is possibly TRBD1 (5 bases). CDR3 length: 16 amino acids. Trimming removed 6 bases from V and 8 bases from J, with 25 bases in between. Germline V lookup: CDR1 MNHEY, CDR2 SVGEGT. CDR3 sequence reads: CASSRGASTSRGGYTF. The CDR3 nucleotides read TGTGCCAGCAGCAGAGGGGCCTCTACCAGCCGAGGGGGCTACACCTTC.

This clonotype was detected only a few times. The chain uses TRBV12-3 or TRBV12-4 and TRBJ2-1, with a possible D match to TRBD2 (5 bases). Deletions cut 8 bases from V and 8 bases from J, with 22 bases between. The CDR3 loop spans 15 amino acids. The CDR3 protein is CASSLFPGSVDEQFF. The CDR3 DNA follows: TGTGCCAGCTCCCTTTTCCCCGGTAGCGTCGATGAGCAGTTCTTC.

This clonotype appeared a few times. This sequence joins TRBV6-1 and TRBJ2-1; possible D gene TRBD2, 6 bases. The CDR3 runs 14 residues. Germline CDR1 is MNHNS and CDR2 is SASEGT. V was clipped by 2 bases and J by 7 bases, with 12 bases between them. CDR3 sequence (DNA): TGTGCCAGCAGTGAAAGGACGGGGAGGAATGAGCAGTTCTTC. The encoded protein is CASSERTGRNEQFF.

This clonotype was found a few times. The chain joins TRBV5-5 to TRBJ2-1; weak D call: TRBD2 (6 bases). Between the trimmed V and J ends, which lost 0 bases and 8 bases, there was a span of 18 bases. The CDR3 contains 16 residues. The germline V gene has CDR1 SGHKS and CDR2 YYEKEE (reference sequence). CDR3 nucleotide sequence: TGTGCCAGCAGCTTGGGAGCCGGGAGCGTATATTATGAGCAGTTCTTC. Translated: CASSLGAGSVYYEQFF.

This clonotype was observed at least ten times. The chain employs TRBV7-2 and TRBJ2-7; D remains ambiguous. Germline V gives CDR1 SGHTA, CDR2 FQGNSA. CDR3 length equals 13 residues. V was clipped by 6 bases and J by 2 bases, with 11 bases between them. This CDR3 is CASSFTLTYEQYF. The CDR3, as DNA: TGTGCCAGCAGTTTCACACTAACCTACGAGCAGTACTTC. Looking up the rest from reference TRBV7-2 and TRBJ2-7 gives the full variable domain: GAGVSQSPSNKVTEKGKDVELRCDPISGHTALYWYRQSLGQGLEFLIYFQGNSAPDKSGLPSDRFSAERTGGSVSTLTIQRTQQEDSAVYLCASSFTLTYEQYFGPGTRLTVT.

This clonotype was detected many times. The rearrangement uses TRBV7-2 and TRBJ2-2; D unresolved. The CDR3 runs to 16 residues. The ends were cut back, 5 bases at V and 1 base at J, with 14 bases in the middle. Germline V CDR1 and CDR2: SGHTA, FQGNSA. The CDR3 spells CASSPPGGRNTGELFF. CDR3 in DNA: TGTGCCAGCAGCCCACCCGGCGGTCGGAACACCGGGGAGCTGTTTTTT.

CDR3 nucleotides: TGTGCCAGCAGCGAGGGGACAGCTGGAAACACCATATATTTT. Protein product: CASSEGTAGNTIYF. V and J are TRBV5-8 and TRBJ1-3; TRBD1 matches 7 bases. With 4 bases clipped from V and 2 bases from J, the junction kept 3 bases outside the gene matches. Germline assignment: CDR1 SGHTS and CDR2 YDEGEE. This CDR3 has 14 amino acids.